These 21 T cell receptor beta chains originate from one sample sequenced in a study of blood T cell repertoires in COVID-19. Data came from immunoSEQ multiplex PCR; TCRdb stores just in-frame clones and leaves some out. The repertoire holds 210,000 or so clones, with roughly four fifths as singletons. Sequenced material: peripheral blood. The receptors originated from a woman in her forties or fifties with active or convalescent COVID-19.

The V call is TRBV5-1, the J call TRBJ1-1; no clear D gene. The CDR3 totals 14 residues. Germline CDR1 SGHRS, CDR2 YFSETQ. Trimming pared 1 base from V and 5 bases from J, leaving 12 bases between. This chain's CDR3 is CASSLNSPFTEAFF. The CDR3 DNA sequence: TGCGCCAGCAGCTTGAACAGCCCATTTACTGAAGCTTTCTTT.

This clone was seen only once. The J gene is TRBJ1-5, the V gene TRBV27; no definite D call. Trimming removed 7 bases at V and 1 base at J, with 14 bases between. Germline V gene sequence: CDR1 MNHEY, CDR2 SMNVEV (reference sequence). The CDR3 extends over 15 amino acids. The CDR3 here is CASTSFAQSNQPQHF. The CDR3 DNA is TGTGCCAGCACCTCTTTCGCACAGAGCAATCAGCCCCAGCATTTT.

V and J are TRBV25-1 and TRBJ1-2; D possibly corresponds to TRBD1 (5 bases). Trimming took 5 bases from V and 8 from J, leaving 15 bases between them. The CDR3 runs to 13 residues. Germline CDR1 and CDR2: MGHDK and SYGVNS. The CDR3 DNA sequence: TGTGCCAGCAGTTTCTCTGGGGGGATGGGCTACACCTTC. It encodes CASSFSGGMGYTF.

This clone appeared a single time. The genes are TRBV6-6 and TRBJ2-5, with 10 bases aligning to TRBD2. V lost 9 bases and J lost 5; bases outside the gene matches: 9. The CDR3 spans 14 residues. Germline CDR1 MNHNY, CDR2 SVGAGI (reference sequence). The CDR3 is CARRTSGPGETQYF. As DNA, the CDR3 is TGTGCCAGGAGGACTAGCGGCCCCGGGGAGACCCAGTACTTC.

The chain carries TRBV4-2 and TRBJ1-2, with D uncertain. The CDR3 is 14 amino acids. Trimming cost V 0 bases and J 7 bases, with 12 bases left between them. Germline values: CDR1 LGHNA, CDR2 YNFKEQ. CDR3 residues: CASSQDQEGGGYTF. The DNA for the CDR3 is TGTGCCAGCAGCCAAGATCAGGAAGGTGGTGGCTACACCTTC.

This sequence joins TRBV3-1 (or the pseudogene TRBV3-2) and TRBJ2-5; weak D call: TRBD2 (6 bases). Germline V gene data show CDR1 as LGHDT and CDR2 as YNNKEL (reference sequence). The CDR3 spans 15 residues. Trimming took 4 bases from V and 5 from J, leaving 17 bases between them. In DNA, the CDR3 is TGTGCCAGCAGCCGGCCGGAGGGGTGGAGGGAGACCCAGTACTTC. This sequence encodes CASSRPEGWRETQYF.

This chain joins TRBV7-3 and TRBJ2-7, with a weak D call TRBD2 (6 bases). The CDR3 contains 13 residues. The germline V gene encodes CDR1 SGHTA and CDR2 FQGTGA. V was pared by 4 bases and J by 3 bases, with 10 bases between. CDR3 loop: CASSSAGGYEQYF. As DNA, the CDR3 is TGTGCCAGCAGCTCTGCCGGGGGCTACGAGCAGTACTTC. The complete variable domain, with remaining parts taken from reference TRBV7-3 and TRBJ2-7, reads GAGVSQTPSNKVTEKGKYVELRCDPISGHTALYWYRQSLGQGPEFLIYFQGTGAADDSGLPNDRFFAVRPEGSVSTLKIQRTERGDSAVYLCASSSAGGYEQYFGPGTRLTVT.

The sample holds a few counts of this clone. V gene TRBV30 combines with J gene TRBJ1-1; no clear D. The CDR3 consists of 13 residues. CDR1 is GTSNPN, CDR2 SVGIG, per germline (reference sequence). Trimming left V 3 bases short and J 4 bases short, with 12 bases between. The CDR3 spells CAWRASGSTEAFF. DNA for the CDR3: TGTGCCTGGAGAGCCAGCGGAAGCACTGAAGCTTTCTTT.

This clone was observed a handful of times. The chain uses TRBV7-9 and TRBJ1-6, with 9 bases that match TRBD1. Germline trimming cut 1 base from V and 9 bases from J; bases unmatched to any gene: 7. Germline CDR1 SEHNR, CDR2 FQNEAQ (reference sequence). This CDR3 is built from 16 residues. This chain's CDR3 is CASSLGGQGIRSPLHF. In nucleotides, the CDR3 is TGTGCCAGCAGCTTAGGGGGACAGGGTATTCGTTCACCCCTCCACTTT.

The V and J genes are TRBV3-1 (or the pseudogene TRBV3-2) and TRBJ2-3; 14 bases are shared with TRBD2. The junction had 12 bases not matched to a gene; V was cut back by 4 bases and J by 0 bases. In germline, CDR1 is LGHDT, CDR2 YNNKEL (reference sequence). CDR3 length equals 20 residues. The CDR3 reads CASSRNSGTSGSSSTDTQYF. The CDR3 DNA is TGTGCCAGCAGCCGCAATTCCGGGACTAGCGGGAGTAGTAGCACAGATACGCAGTATTTT.

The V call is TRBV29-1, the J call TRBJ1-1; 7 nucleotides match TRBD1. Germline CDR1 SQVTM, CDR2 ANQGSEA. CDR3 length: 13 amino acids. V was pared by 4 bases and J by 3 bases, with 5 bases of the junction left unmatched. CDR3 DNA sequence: TGCAGCGTTGGACAGGGCTTTGACACTGAAGCTTTCTTT. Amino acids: CSVGQGFDTEAFF.

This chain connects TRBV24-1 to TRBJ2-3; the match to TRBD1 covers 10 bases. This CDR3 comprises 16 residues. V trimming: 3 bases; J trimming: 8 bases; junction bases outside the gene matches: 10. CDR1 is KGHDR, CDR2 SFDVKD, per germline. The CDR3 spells CATSDGGQGIQSTQYF. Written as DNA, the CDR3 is TGTGCCACCAGTGATGGGGGACAGGGGATCCAGAGTACGCAGTATTTT.

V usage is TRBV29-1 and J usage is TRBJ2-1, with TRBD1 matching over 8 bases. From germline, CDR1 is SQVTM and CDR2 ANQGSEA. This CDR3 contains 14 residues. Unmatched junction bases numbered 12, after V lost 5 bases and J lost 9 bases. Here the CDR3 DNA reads TGCAGCGTTAAAGCTCAGGGGGCAGGGGGTGAGCAGTTCTTC. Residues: CSVKAQGAGGEQFF.

The CDR3 is CASSPWTGTNYGYTF. DNA of the CDR3: TGTGCCAGTAGTCCCTGGACAGGGACAAACTATGGCTACACCTTC. The genes are TRBV19 and TRBJ1-2; 8 bases are shared with TRBD1. V shed 5 bases and J 2 bases; nucleotides not matched to a gene: 7. The CDR3 loop spans 15 amino acids. Germline V CDR1 and CDR2: LNHDA, SQIVND (reference sequence). The full variable domain, rest sourced from reference TRBV19 and TRBJ1-2, is DGGITQSPKYLFRKEGQNVTLSCEQNLNHDAMYWYRQDPGQGLRLIYYSQIVNDFQKGDIAEGYSVSREKKESFPLTVTSAQKNPTAFYLCASSPWTGTNYGYTFGSGTRLTVV.

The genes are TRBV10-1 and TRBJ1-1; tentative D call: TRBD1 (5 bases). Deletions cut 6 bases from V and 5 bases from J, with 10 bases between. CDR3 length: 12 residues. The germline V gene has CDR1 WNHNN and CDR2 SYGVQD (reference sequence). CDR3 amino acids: CASRGEGTEAFF. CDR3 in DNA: TGCGCCAGCAGGGGGGAGGGGACTGAAGCTTTCTTT.

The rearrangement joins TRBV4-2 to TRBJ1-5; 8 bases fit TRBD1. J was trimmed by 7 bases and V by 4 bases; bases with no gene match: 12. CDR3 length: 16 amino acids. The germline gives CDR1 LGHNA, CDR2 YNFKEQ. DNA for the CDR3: TGTGCCAGCAGCCCACCTGCCGGACAGGGAGCACAGCCCCAGCATTTT. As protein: CASSPPAGQGAQPQHF.

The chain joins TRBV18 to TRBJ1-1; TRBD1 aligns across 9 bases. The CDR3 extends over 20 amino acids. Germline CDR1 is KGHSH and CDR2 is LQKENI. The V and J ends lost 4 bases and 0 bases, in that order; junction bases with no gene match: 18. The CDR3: CASSLTTGQGKGYMNTEAFF. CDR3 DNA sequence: TGTGCCAGCTCACTTACCACGGGACAGGGTAAGGGGTACATGAACACTGAAGCTTTCTTT. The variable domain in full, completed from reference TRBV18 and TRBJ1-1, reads NAGVMQNPRHLVRRRGQEARLRCSPMKGHSHVYWYRQLPEEGLKFMVYLQKENIIDESGMPKERFSAEFPKEGPSILRIQQVVRGDSAAYFCASSLTTGQGKGYMNTEAFFGQGTRLTVV.

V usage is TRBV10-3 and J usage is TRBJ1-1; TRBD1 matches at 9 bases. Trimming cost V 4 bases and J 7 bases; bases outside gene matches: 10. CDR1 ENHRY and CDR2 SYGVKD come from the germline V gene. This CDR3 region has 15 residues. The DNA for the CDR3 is TGTGCCATCAGTGCCGGACAGGGGTTGCGAATTGAAGCTTTCTTT. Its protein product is CAISAGQGLRIEAFF.

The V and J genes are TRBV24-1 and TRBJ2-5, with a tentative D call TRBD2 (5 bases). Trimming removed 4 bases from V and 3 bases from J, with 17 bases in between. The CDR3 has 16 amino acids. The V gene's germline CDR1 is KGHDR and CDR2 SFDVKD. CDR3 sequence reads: CATSDPTTFGKETQYF. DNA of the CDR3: TGTGCCACCAGTGACCCGACTACATTTGGGAAAGAGACCCAGTACTTC.

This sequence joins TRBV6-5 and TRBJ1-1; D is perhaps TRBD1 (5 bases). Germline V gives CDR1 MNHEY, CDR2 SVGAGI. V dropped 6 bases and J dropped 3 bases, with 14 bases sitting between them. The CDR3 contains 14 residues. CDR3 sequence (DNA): TGTGCCAGCAGACCTGGGGGGAGAGACACTGAAGCTTTCTTT. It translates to CASRPGGRDTEAFF.

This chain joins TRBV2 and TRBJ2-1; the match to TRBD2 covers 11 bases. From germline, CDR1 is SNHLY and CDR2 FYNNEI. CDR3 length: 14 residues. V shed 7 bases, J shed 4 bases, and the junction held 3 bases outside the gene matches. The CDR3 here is CASMASGGYNEQFF. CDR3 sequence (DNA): TGTGCCAGCATGGCTAGCGGGGGGTACAATGAGCAGTTCTTC.